One T cell receptor (beta chain) is described in this entry. No antigen is known for it. The authors ran a second PCR of about 7 to 11 cycles using a sample-barcoded 5' primer and a J-beta primer mix. TCRdb re-analysed the 5' RACE reads in MiXCR, keeping a single row per CDR3 protein. The sample holds around 500,000 distinct CDR3 sequences; around half are singletons and the top ten take 20% to 25%. No fewer than 6 micrograms of total RNA were isolated from every sample. The data are from a study of blood T cells in healthy people across ages. Study observations and caveats: When set beside aged donors, long-lived donors presented more naive CD4+ cells and higher diversity.

The length of the CDR3 is 16 residues. Trimming shortened V by 1 base and J by 11 bases, and 23 bases separated the two germline ends. Germline CDR1 SGHTA, CDR2 FQGNSA. The sequence was obtained from a man older than 75 in good health. Sequencing used blood. The V gene is TRBV7-2, the J gene TRBJ2-5; unclear D gene. The CDR3: CASSLGPGSSYNEQYF. The CDR3, as DNA: TGTGCCAGCAGCTTAGGTCCGGGCAGCTCCTACAATGAGCAGTACTTC.